The source of this T cell receptor beta chain is a study of blood T cell repertoires in COVID-19. The CDR3 length is 13 residues. Germline-derived CDR1 and CDR2 are SNHLY and FYNNEI. The ends were cut back, 6 bases at V and 8 bases at J, with 16 bases in the middle. Original data processing: Amplified reference gene primers provided the basis for estimating nucleated cell counts. Sequencing was performed with immunoSEQ multiplex PCR; in TCRdb, only in-frame clones are kept and a portion is missing. V, J and clone size reflect that table, while D and trimming were determined from the DNA. Of roughly 100,000 clones in the sample, more than 85% were seen once.

Sequencing used peripheral blood. This receptor was taken from a man between 18 and 29 years old with acute or convalescent COVID-19. The rearrangement links TRBV2 to TRBJ1-2, with D unresolved. In DNA, the CDR3 is TGTGCCAGCAGCCGAGGGATAGTGGGCGGCTACACCTTC. Translation gives CASSRGIVGGYTF. The variable domain in full, with the rest retrieved from reference TRBV2 and TRBJ1-2, is EPEVTQTPSHQVTQMGQEVILRCVPISNHLYFYWYRQILGQKVEFLVSFYNNEISEKSEIFDDQFSVERPDGSNFTLKIRSTKLEDSAMYFCASSRGIVGGYTFGSGTRLTVV.